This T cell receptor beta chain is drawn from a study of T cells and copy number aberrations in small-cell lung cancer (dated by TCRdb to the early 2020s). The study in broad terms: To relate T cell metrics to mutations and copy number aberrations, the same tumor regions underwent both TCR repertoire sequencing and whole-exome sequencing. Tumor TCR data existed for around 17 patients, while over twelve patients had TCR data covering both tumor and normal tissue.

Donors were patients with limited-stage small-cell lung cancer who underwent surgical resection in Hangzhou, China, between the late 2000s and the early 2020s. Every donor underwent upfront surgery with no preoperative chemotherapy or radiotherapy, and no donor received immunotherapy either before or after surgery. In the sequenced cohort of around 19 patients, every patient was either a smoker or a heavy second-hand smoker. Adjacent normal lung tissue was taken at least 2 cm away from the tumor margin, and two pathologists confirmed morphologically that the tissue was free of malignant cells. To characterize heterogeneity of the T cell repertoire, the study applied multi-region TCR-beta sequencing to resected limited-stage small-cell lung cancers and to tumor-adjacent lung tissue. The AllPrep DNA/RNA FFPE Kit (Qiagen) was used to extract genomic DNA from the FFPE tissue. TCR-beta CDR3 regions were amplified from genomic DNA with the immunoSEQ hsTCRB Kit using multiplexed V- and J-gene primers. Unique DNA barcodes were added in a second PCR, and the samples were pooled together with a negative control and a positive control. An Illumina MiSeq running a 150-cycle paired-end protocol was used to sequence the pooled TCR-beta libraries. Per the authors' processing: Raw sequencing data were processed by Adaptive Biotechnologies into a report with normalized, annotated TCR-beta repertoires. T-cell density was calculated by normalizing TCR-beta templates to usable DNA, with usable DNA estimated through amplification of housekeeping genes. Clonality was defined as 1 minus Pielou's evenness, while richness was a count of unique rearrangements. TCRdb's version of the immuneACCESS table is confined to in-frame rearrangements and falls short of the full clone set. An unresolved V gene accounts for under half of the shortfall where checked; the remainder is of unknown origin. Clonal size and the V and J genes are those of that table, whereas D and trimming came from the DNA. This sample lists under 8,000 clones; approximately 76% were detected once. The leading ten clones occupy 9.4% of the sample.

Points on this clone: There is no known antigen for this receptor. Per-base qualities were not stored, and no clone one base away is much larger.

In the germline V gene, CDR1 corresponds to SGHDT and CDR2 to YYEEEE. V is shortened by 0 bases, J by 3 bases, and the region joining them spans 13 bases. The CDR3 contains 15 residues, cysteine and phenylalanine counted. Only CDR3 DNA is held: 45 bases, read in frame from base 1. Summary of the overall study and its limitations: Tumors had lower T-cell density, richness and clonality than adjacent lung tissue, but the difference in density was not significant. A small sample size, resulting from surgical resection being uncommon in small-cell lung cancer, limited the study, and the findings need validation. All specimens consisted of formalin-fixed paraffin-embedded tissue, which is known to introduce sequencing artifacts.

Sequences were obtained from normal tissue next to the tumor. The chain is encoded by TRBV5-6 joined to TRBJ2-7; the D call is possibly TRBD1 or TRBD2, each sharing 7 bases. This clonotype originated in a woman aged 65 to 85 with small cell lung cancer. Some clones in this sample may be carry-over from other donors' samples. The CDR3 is CASSLGEGAGYEQYF. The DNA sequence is TGTGCCAGCAGCTTGGGGGAGGGGGCGGGCTACGAGCAGTACTTC.